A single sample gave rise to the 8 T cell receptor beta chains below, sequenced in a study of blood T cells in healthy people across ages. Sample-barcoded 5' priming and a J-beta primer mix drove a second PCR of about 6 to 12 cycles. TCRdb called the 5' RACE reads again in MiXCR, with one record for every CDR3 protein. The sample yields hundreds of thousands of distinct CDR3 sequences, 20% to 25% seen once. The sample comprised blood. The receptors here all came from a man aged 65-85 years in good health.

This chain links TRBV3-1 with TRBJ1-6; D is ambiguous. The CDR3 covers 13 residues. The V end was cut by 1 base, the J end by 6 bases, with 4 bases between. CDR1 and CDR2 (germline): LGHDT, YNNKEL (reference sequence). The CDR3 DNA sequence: TGTGCCAGCAGCCAAGGAATTAATTCACCCCTCCACTTT. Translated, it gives CASSQGINSPLHF.

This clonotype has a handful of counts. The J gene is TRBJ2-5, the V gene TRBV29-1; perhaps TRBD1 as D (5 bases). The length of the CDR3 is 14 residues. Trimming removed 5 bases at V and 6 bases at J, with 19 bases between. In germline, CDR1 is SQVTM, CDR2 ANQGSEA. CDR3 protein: CSVTDVVRGKTQYF. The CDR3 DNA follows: TGCAGCGTTACCGACGTCGTAAGGGGCAAGACCCAGTACTTC.

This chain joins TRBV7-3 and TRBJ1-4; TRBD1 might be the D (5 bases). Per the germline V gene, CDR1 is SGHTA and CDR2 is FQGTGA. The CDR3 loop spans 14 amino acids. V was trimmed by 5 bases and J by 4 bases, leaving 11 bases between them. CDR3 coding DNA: TGTGCCAGCAGCCAGATCGGGGGTAATGAAAAACTGTTTTTT. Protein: CASSQIGGNEKLFF.

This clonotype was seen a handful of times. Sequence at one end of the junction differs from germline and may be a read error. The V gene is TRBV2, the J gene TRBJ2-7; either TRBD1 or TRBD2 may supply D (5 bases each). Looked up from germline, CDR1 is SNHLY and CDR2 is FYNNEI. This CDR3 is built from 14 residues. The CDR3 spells CASVSTGGGYEQYF. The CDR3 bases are TGCGCCAGCGTTAGCACAGGAGGAGGCTACGAGCAGTACTTC.

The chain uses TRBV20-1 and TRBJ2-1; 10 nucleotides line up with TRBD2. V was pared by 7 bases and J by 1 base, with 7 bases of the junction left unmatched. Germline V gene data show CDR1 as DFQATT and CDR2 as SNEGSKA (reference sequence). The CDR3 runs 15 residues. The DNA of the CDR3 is TGCAGTGTGGCTAGCGGGAGTTCTTCCTACAATGAGCAGTTCTTC. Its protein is CSVASGSSSYNEQFF.

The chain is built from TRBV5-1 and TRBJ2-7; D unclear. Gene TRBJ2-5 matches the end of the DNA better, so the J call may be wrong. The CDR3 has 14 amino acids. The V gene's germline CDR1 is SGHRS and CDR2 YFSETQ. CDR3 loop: CASTRAGDSETQYF. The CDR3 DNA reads TGCGCCAGCACCCGGGCAGGAGATAGTGAGACCCAGTACTTC.

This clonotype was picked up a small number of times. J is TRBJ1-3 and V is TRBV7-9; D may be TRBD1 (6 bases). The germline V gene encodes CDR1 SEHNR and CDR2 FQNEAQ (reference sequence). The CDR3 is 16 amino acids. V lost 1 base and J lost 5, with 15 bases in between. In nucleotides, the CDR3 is TGTGCCAGCAGCTTAGACGCGGGGGCGAAAAGAAACACCATATATTTT. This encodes CASSLDAGAKRNTIYF.

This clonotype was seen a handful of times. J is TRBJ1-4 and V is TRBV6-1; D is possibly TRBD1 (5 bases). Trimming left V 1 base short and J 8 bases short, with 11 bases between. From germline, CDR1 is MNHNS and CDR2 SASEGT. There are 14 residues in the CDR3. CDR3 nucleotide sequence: TGTGCCAGCAGTGAAGACAGGCTGAGAGAAAAACTGTTTTTT. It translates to CASSEDRLREKLFF.